This is a list of T cell receptor beta chains from one sample in a study of T cell changes during pregnancy in multiple sclerosis. Method: immunoSEQ multiplex PCR; TCRdb's copy keeps in-frame clones and lacks some. The sample holds about 55,000 clones, 93% seen once. Sequenced here: CD8+ T cells from peripheral blood mononuclear cells, sampled in the second trimester of pregnancy. The receptors derive from a female donor with multiple sclerosis, enrolled in a pregnancy study. CDR3s include the opening cysteine and the closing phenylalanine or tryptophan. The D gene is left open where the match is weak. Clone size is given for some rows only: seen once, a few or many times, or a class if the clone is expanded.

CDR3nt: TGTGCCAGCAGCTTTGGGGCGGCTGGAAACACCATATATTTT
CDR3aa: CASSFGAAGNTIYF
d_gene: -
j_gene: TRBJ1-3
v_gene: TRBV5-4
abundance: -

CDR3nt: TGTGCCAGCAGCTGGTTTGTGGGGGCCGGCGGGGAGCTGTTTTTT
CDR3aa: CASSWFVGAGGELFF
d_gene: -
j_gene: TRBJ2-2
v_gene: TRBV7-3
abundance: once

CDR3nt: TGTGCCAGCAGTCCCCAGGGATGGGGCAATCAGCCCCAGCATTTT
CDR3aa: CASSPQGWGNQPQHF
d_gene: -
j_gene: TRBJ1-5
v_gene: TRBV28
abundance: once

CDR3nt: TGTGCCAGCAGCTCGCCGACAGGGACAGGGGAGCAGTACTTC
CDR3aa: CASSSPTGTGEQYF
d_gene: TRBD1
j_gene: TRBJ2-7
v_gene: TRBV7-9
abundance: -

CDR3nt: TGTGCCACTTACAGGGGTGGCTATGGCTACACCTTC
CDR3aa: CATYRGGYGYTF
d_gene: TRBD1
j_gene: TRBJ1-2
v_gene: TRBV2
abundance: -

CDR3nt: TGTGCCAGCAGTTTCCAGGGTGGTGCCGATGAGCAGTTCTTC
CDR3aa: CASSFQGGADEQFF
d_gene: -
j_gene: TRBJ2-1
v_gene: TRBV28
abundance: -

CDR3nt: TGTGCCAGCAGGAAGCGCGGGACAGACATTAACTATGGCTACACCTTC
CDR3aa: CASRKRGTDINYGYTF
d_gene: TRBD1
j_gene: TRBJ1-2
v_gene: TRBV2
abundance: -

CDR3nt: TGTGCCAGTAGTATCTCTGTTGACACTGAAGCTTTCTTT
CDR3aa: CASSISVDTEAFF
d_gene: -
j_gene: TRBJ1-1
v_gene: TRBV19
abundance: few

CDR3nt: TGCGCCAGCAGCCATATGGACAGACTCAATGAGCAGTTCTTC
CDR3aa: CASSHMDRLNEQFF
d_gene: -
j_gene: TRBJ2-1
v_gene: TRBV5-1
abundance: -

CDR3nt: TGTGCCAGCATTTACAGGGGGCGGGATACGCAGTATTTT
CDR3aa: CASIYRGRDTQYF
d_gene: TRBD1
j_gene: TRBJ2-3
v_gene: TRBV28
abundance: -

CDR3nt: TGTGCCAGAAGCCGGACAGACCCTAGCAATCAGCCCCAGCATTTT
CDR3aa: CARSRTDPSNQPQHF
d_gene: -
j_gene: TRBJ1-5
v_gene: TRBV5-3
abundance: few

CDR3nt: TGTGCCAGCAGTGGTCTAGCGGGAGGGCCGCTGGGTGAGCAGTTCTTC
CDR3aa: CASSGLAGGPLGEQFF
d_gene: TRBD2
j_gene: TRBJ2-1
v_gene: TRBV6-4
abundance: -

CDR3nt: TGTGCCAGCAGCTTAGAGGGACAGGGGGCGACTGGGGCCAACGTCCTGACTTTC
CDR3aa: CASSLEGQGATGANVLTF
d_gene: TRBD1
j_gene: TRBJ2-6
v_gene: TRBV7-9
abundance: -

CDR3nt: TGTGCCAGCAGCCCCAGGGGTTTTGGCCAAGAGACCCAGTACTTC
CDR3aa: CASSPRGFGQETQYF
d_gene: -
j_gene: TRBJ2-5
v_gene: TRBV9
abundance: -

CDR3nt: TGTGCCAGCAGCCAAGAAGGGGGACTAGCGGGAGTAGAGACCCAGTACTTC
CDR3aa: CASSQEGGLAGVETQYF
d_gene: TRBD2
j_gene: TRBJ2-5
v_gene: TRBV4-2
abundance: few

CDR3nt: TGTGCCAGCAGCGTAGCGTGGGACAGGGACTATGGCTACACCTTC
CDR3aa: CASSVAWDRDYGYTF
d_gene: TRBD1
j_gene: TRBJ1-2
v_gene: TRBV9
abundance: few

CDR3nt: TGTGCCAGCAGCGTCGTGGCTAGCGAAAACACCGGGGAGCTGTTTTTT
CDR3aa: CASSVVASENTGELFF
d_gene: -
j_gene: TRBJ2-2
v_gene: TRBV14
abundance: -

CDR3nt: TGTGCCAGCAGCAAAGAAGGGACTTACAATGAGCAGTTCTTC
CDR3aa: CASSKEGTYNEQFF
d_gene: -
j_gene: TRBJ2-1
v_gene: TRBV21-1
abundance: -

CDR3nt: TGTGCCAGCAGCACCTCCACAGGGGCCTACGAGCAGTACTTC
CDR3aa: CASSTSTGAYEQYF
d_gene: TRBD1
j_gene: TRBJ2-7
v_gene: TRBV9
abundance: -

CDR3nt: TGCGCCAGCAGCCCGCTTGGTAGCGGGGGCCGGAACACCGGGGAGCTGTTTTTT
CDR3aa: CASSPLGSGGRNTGELFF
d_gene: TRBD2
j_gene: TRBJ2-2
v_gene: TRBV5-1
abundance: -

CDR3nt: TGTGCCAGCAGACCGAGACAGTACGAGCAGTACTTC
CDR3aa: CASRPRQYEQYF
d_gene: -
j_gene: TRBJ2-7
v_gene: TRBV7-8
abundance: -

CDR3nt: TGCGCCAGCAGCCAAGGGGCAGGAAAAGACTATGGCTACACCTTC
CDR3aa: CASSQGAGKDYGYTF
d_gene: -
j_gene: TRBJ1-2
v_gene: TRBV4-1
abundance: -

CDR3nt: TGTGCCAGCAGTGACTCCGTAGAGGGGGAGCTGTTTTTT
CDR3aa: CASSDSVEGELFF
d_gene: -
j_gene: TRBJ2-2
v_gene: TRBV6-4
abundance: -

CDR3nt: TGTGCCTGGGACGGGGAGGGCGAGCAGTACTTC
CDR3aa: CAWDGEGEQYF
d_gene: TRBD2
j_gene: TRBJ2-7
v_gene: TRBV30
abundance: -

CDR3nt: TGTGCCAGCAGTCAGATAAGGGACAAGCTGGGGTCATACGAGCAGTACTTC
CDR3aa: CASSQIRDKLGSYEQYF
d_gene: -
j_gene: TRBJ2-7
v_gene: TRBV28
abundance: -

CDR3nt: TGTGCCAGCAGCTCCCCCCCGGGAGGGGAGGGGAGTACCGGGGAGCTGTTTTTT
CDR3aa: CASSSPPGGEGSTGELFF
d_gene: TRBD2
j_gene: TRBJ2-2
v_gene: TRBV7-8
abundance: -

CDR3nt: TGTGCCAGTAAAAAACAGGGCGCTAGCACAGATACGCAGTATTTT
CDR3aa: CASKKQGASTDTQYF
d_gene: -
j_gene: TRBJ2-3
v_gene: TRBV2
abundance: -

CDR3nt: TGTGCCAGCAGCATCGTAGAGCGGAAGAGCACAGATACGCAGTATTTT
CDR3aa: CASSIVERKSTDTQYF
d_gene: -
j_gene: TRBJ2-3
v_gene: TRBV21-1
abundance: -

CDR3nt: TGTGCCAGCACCCGACAGGGAAACACCGGGGAGCTGTTTTTT
CDR3aa: CASTRQGNTGELFF
d_gene: TRBD1
j_gene: TRBJ2-2
v_gene: TRBV6-5
abundance: -

CDR3nt: TGTGCCAGCAACCGCGGGAGGGGAGATACGCAGTATTTT
CDR3aa: CASNRGRGDTQYF
d_gene: TRBD2
j_gene: TRBJ2-3
v_gene: TRBV27
abundance: -

CDR3nt: TGTGCCAGCAGTTTCCAGTATTATGAGACCCAGTACTTC
CDR3aa: CASSFQYYETQYF
d_gene: -
j_gene: TRBJ2-5
v_gene: TRBV27
abundance: -

CDR3nt: TGTGCCAGTAGCGGGTCTCAAGGGGATGAGCAGTTCTTC
CDR3aa: CASSGSQGDEQFF
d_gene: -
j_gene: TRBJ2-1
v_gene: TRBV19
abundance: -

CDR3nt: TGCAGCGCCCAGACAGGGGGCGATGGCTACACCTTC
CDR3aa: CSAQTGGDGYTF
d_gene: TRBD1
j_gene: TRBJ1-2
v_gene: TRBV29-1
abundance: -

CDR3nt: TGTGCCAGCAGTGAAAGCGGCGGGTTGCCCTACGAGCAGTACTTC
CDR3aa: CASSESGGLPYEQYF
d_gene: -
j_gene: TRBJ2-7
v_gene: TRBV6-1
abundance: -

CDR3nt: TGTGCCAGCAGCTTGGTTGGCGGAACCTACGAGCAGTACTTC
CDR3aa: CASSLVGGTYEQYF
d_gene: -
j_gene: TRBJ2-7
v_gene: TRBV5-4
abundance: -

CDR3nt: TGTGCCAGCAGCCCCCCCTTGGGCCACGAGCAGTACTTC
CDR3aa: CASSPPLGHEQYF
d_gene: -
j_gene: TRBJ2-7
v_gene: TRBV7-9
abundance: -

CDR3nt: TGTGCCAGCAGCCCCGACGGGGGTAAGACCCAGTACTTC
CDR3aa: CASSPDGGKTQYF
d_gene: -
j_gene: TRBJ2-5
v_gene: TRBV9
abundance: -

CDR3nt: TGCGCCAGCAGTGAGTCACTAGCGGGAGCGTTCGGGGAGCTGTTTTTT
CDR3aa: CASSESLAGAFGELFF
d_gene: TRBD2
j_gene: TRBJ2-2
v_gene: TRBV10-2
abundance: -

CDR3nt: TGTGCCAGCAGCTTGGCACAGGGTTTCTCTGGAAACACCATATATTTT
CDR3aa: CASSLAQGFSGNTIYF
d_gene: -
j_gene: TRBJ1-3
v_gene: TRBV5-8
abundance: -

CDR3nt: TGTGCCAGCAGCGTAGGGTCGGCAACTAATGAAAAACTGTTTTTT
CDR3aa: CASSVGSATNEKLFF
d_gene: -
j_gene: TRBJ1-4
v_gene: TRBV9
abundance: -